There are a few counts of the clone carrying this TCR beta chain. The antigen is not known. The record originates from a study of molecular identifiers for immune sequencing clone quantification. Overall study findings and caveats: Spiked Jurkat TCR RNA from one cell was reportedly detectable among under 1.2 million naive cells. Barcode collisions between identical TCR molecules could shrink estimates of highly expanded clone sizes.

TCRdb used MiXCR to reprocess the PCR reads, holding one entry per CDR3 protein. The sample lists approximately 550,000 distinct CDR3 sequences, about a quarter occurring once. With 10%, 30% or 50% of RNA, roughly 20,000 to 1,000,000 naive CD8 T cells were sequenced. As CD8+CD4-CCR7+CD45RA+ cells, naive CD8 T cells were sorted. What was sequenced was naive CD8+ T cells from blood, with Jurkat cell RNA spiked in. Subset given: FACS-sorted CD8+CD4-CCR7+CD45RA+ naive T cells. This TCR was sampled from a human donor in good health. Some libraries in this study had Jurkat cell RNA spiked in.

The CDR3 loop is CASGFTRGPTYEQYF. Here the CDR3 DNA reads TGTGCTAGTGGTTTTACCAGGGGGCCGACCTACGAGCAGTACTTC. The V gene is TRBV12-5, the J gene TRBJ2-7; 8 bases are a match to TRBD1. The CDR3 contains 15 residues. Germline-derived CDR1 and CDR2 are LGHNT and FRNRAP. With V trimmed by 3 bases and J by 2 bases, 6 bases remained unmatched.